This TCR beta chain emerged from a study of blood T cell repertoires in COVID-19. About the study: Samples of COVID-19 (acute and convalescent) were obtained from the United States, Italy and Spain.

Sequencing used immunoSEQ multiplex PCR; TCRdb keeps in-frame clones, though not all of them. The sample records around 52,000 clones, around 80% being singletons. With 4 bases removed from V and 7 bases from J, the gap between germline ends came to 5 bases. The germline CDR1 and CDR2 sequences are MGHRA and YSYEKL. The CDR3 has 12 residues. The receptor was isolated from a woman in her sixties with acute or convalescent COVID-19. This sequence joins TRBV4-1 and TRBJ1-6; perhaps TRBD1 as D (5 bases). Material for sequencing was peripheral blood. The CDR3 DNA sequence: TGCGCCAGCAGCCCAGGGAATTCACCCCTCCACTTT. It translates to CASSPGNSPLHF.